This passage covers 32 T cell receptor beta chains from one sample sequenced in a study of T-cell memory formation after mild COVID-19. TCRdb used MiXCR to reprocess the 5' RACE reads, holding one entry per CDR3 protein. The sample includes about 290,000 distinct CDR3 sequences, approximately 16% of them seen just once. The sample comprised PBMCs or a T cell subset sorted from them (not recorded which). The source is a young man who had mild COVID-19 (a few samples of this study predate the infection). Cell type and time point are not known.

The genes are TRBV7-9 and TRBJ2-1; no clear D gene. The J call could be wrong; TRBJ2-5 is a better fit for the DNA end. Germline-derived CDR1 and CDR2 are SEHNR and FQNEAQ (reference sequence). This CDR3 contains 13 residues. CDR3 coding DNA: TGTGCCAGCACCCTAGGCTTCCAAGAGACCCAGTACTTC. Encoded protein: CASTLGFQETQYF.

This clonotype was seen a handful of times. The chain recombines TRBV2 with TRBJ2-1, with 11 bases matching TRBD2. This CDR3 is 15 amino acids long. CDR1 SNHLY and CDR2 FYNNEI come from the germline V gene. J was trimmed by 3 bases and V by 7 bases; bases with no gene match: 5. CDR3 sequence: CASKSTSGDYNEQFF. The CDR3 DNA sequence: TGTGCCAGCAAGTCGACTAGCGGGGACTACAATGAGCAGTTCTTC.

Only a few counts were recorded for this clonotype. The rearrangement joins TRBV5-1 to TRBJ2-5; tentatively, D is TRBD2 (6 bases). This CDR3 spans 14 amino acids. The germline gives CDR1 SGHRS, CDR2 YFSETQ. Trimming shortened V by 4 bases and J by 4 bases, and 14 bases separated the two germline ends. For the CDR3, the DNA is TGCGCCAGCAGCCCCCGCGGGGACCCAGAGACCCAGTACTTC. This encodes CASSPRGDPETQYF. The variable domain in full, completed from reference TRBV5-1 and TRBJ2-5, reads KAGVTQTPRYLIKTRGQQVTLSCSPISGHRSVSWYQQTPGQGLQFLFEYFSETQRNKGNFPGRFSGRQFSNSRSEMNVSTLELGDSALYLCASSPRGDPETQYFGPGTRLLVL.

This clonotype was detected many times. This rearrangement joins TRBV10-3 to TRBJ2-2; TRBD1 agrees at 8 bases. Germline lookup yields CDR1 ENHRY and CDR2 SYGVKD. This CDR3 spans 17 amino acids. The junction had 14 bases not matched to a gene; V was cut back by 3 bases and J by 8 bases. The chain's CDR3 is CAISESWQGALGGELFF. The CDR3 coding sequence is TGTGCCATCAGTGAATCCTGGCAGGGGGCGTTAGGTGGGGAGCTGTTTTTT.

This clonotype was observed at least ten times. V usage is TRBV7-2 and J usage is TRBJ2-3; possibly TRBD2 for D (5 bases). V lost 1 base to trimming and J lost 0 bases, with 5 bases between them. The CDR3 consists of 14 residues. Germline V gene sequence: CDR1 SGHTA, CDR2 FQGNSA. The CDR3 region is CASSLGTSTDTQYF. The CDR3 region has the DNA TGTGCCAGCAGCTTAGGGACTAGCACAGATACGCAGTATTTT.

This clonotype has a count of ten or more. The J gene is TRBJ2-2, the V gene TRBV5-1; TRBD2 is a possible D gene (6 bases). Trimming took 2 bases from V and 7 from J, leaving 15 bases between them. Germline values: CDR1 SGHRS, CDR2 YFSETQ. CDR3 size: 15 residues. The CDR3 nucleotides are TGCGCCAGCAGCTTCCGGAGGGGCATAGACGGGGAGCTGTTTTTT. It translates to CASSFRRGIDGELFF.

This clonotype was counted at least ten times. In DNA, the CDR3 is TGTGCCAGCAGCCCTGGACAGGGGAATTCACCCCTCCACTTT. Encoded protein: CASSPGQGNSPLHF. The chain employs TRBV9 and TRBJ1-6, with 9 bases fitting TRBD1. J gave up 7 bases and V 4 bases, and 3 bases lay outside the gene matches. There are 14 residues in the CDR3. Germline loops: CDR1 SGDLS, CDR2 YYNGEE.

This clonotype has only a few counts. The rearrangement joins TRBV24-1 to TRBJ2-5; 7 bases agree with TRBD2. The V gene end was trimmed by 6 bases and the J gene end by 3 bases; junction bases not matched to a gene: 3. This CDR3 has 13 amino acids. In germline, CDR1 is KGHDR, CDR2 SFDVKD. The DNA for the CDR3 is TGTGCCACCAGTCCCGGACTAGAAGAGACCCAGTACTTC. Translating gives CATSPGLEETQYF.

This chain links TRBV4-1 with TRBJ1-1; no firm D call. V was clipped by 4 bases and J by 0 bases, with 9 bases between them. The CDR3 spans 14 residues. From germline, CDR1 is MGHRA and CDR2 YSYEKL. Written as DNA, the CDR3 is TGCGCCAGCAGCCCGCGGACGGTGAACACTGAAGCTTTCTTT. Protein sequence: CASSPRTVNTEAFF.

The table lists this clonotype with a few counts. V gene TRBV12-3 or TRBV12-4 combines with J gene TRBJ2-1; the D is unclear. V shed 7 bases and J shed 8 bases, with 15 bases lying between them. This CDR3 spans 13 amino acids. The CDR3 DNA reads as TGTGCCAGCACCCCCTTAGTCGATCATGAGCAGTTCTTC. The encoded protein is CASTPLVDHEQFF.

The chain carries TRBV5-8 and TRBJ1-1, with a possible D match to TRBD1 (5 bases). The CDR3 totals 14 residues. Trimming removed 4 bases from V and 1 base from J, with 11 bases in between. Germline V lookup: CDR1 SGHTS, CDR2 YDEGEE. The CDR3: CASSPGYSNTEAFF. Here the CDR3 DNA reads TGTGCCAGCAGCCCAGGGTACTCGAACACTGAAGCTTTCTTT.

The chain has TRBV15 and TRBJ2-5, with TRBD2 as a possible D gene (6 bases). Per germline, CDR1 LNHNV and CDR2 YYDKDF (reference sequence). The CDR3 consists of 16 residues. Trimming stripped 1 base from V and 5 bases from J, with 17 bases between. This chain's CDR3 is CATSRGGVRVWETQYF. The DNA for the CDR3 is TGTGCCACCAGCAGAGGGGGGGTGCGGGTTTGGGAGACCCAGTACTTC.

This clonotype turned up a few times. This sequence joins TRBV7-2 and TRBJ2-5; 10 bases match TRBD2. Germline V lookup: CDR1 SGHTA, CDR2 FQGNSA. This CDR3 region has 14 residues. V trimming: 8 bases; J trimming: 5 bases; junction bases outside the gene matches: 8. The CDR3, as DNA: TGTGCCAGCGGCCGCGGGACTAGCGTGGAGACCCAGTACTTC. Its translation: CASGRGTSVETQYF.

This clonotype was seen a handful of times. V usage is TRBV5-1 and J usage is TRBJ1-2; D is undetermined. CDR3 length: 15 amino acids. V lost 4 bases to trimming and J lost 3 bases, with 16 bases between them. CDR1 SGHRS and CDR2 YFSETQ come from the germline V gene. This CDR3 reads CASSLEMTPHYGYTF. The CDR3 coding sequence is TGCGCCAGCAGCCTTGAGATGACCCCCCACTATGGCTACACCTTC. The full variable domain, in which reference TRBV5-1 and TRBJ1-2 provide the parts outside the CDR3, is KAGVTQTPRYLIKTRGQQVTLSCSPISGHRSVSWYQQTPGQGLQFLFEYFSETQRNKGNFPGRFSGRQFSNSRSEMNVSTLELGDSALYLCASSLEMTPHYGYTFGSGTRLTVV.

This clonotype was seen a few times. The chain combines TRBV7-8 with TRBJ2-5, with 7 bases identical to TRBD2. After removal of 6 bases from V and 5 bases from J, the junction contained 15 bases not matched to a gene. Germline V lookup: CDR1 SGHVS, CDR2 FQNEAQ. This CDR3 has 16 amino acids. CDR3 protein: CASSTTRGLTRETQYF. CDR3 coding DNA: TGTGCCAGCAGTACGACGCGGGGGTTGACTAGGGAGACCCAGTACTTC.

This chain links TRBV7-6 with TRBJ2-2; 9 bases align to TRBD2. V lost 3 bases, J lost 6 bases, and 2 bases stayed unmatched. CDR1 is SGHVS, CDR2 FNYEAQ, per germline. There are 14 residues in the CDR3. CDR3 nucleotides: TGTGCCAGCAGCTTGGGACTAGCTCCCGGGGAGCTGTTTTTT. The encoded protein is CASSLGLAPGELFF.

This sequence joins TRBV5-1 and TRBJ1-1; no definite D call. The CDR3 length is 13 residues. Looked up from germline, CDR1 is SGHRS and CDR2 is YFSETQ. The ends were cut back, 0 bases at V and 8 bases at J, with 11 bases in the middle. The CDR3 is CASSLDSTREAFF. In DNA, the CDR3 is TGCGCCAGCAGCTTGGATAGTACAAGAGAAGCTTTCTTT.

This clonotype turned up a few times. The gene calls are TRBV19 and TRBJ2-6; D remains unclear. The CDR3 loop spans 15 amino acids. Germline CDR1 and CDR2: LNHDA and SQIVND (reference sequence). V was pared by 2 bases and J by 0 bases, with 5 bases between. The CDR3 reads CASSIHLSGANVLTF. CDR3 nucleotides: TGTGCCAGTAGTATACACCTCTCTGGGGCCAACGTCCTGACTTTC.

This clonotype was recorded many times. This rearrangement joins TRBV7-9 to TRBJ2-3; D may match TRBD1 or TRBD2 (6 bases each). Germline CDR1 is SEHNR and CDR2 is FQNEAQ (reference sequence). There are 16 residues in the CDR3. The germline V and J ends were trimmed by 8 bases and 3 bases, with 21 bases remaining between them. The CDR3 region has the DNA TGTGCCAGCCCTACCTCCGGAGGGGGGAGTACAGATACGCAGTATTTT. This encodes CASPTSGGGSTDTQYF.

This chain links TRBV7-2 with TRBJ1-1; a possible D gene is TRBD1 (6 bases). V was pared by 0 bases and J by 6 bases, with 11 bases between. Per the germline V gene, CDR1 is SGHTA and CDR2 is FQGNSA. This CDR3 is 14 amino acids long. This CDR3 is CASSLARGDPEAFF. The CDR3 bases are TGTGCCAGCAGCTTAGCCAGGGGAGACCCTGAAGCTTTCTTT.

This chain connects TRBV25-1 to TRBJ2-5; D uncertain. The CDR3 contains 15 residues. Germline CDR1 MGHDK, CDR2 SYGVNS. The V and J ends lost 2 bases and 7 bases respectively, with 17 bases between them. The chain's CDR3 is CASSERPYGTWTQYF. The CDR3 DNA sequence: TGTGCCAGCAGTGAAAGGCCCTACGGTACTTGGACCCAGTACTTC.

This clonotype has more than one count but fewer than ten. This chain connects TRBV9 to TRBJ2-5; 8 bases are shared with TRBD2. With 6 bases clipped from V and 4 bases from J, the junction kept 14 bases outside the gene matches. This CDR3 contains 16 residues. The germline gives CDR1 SGDLS, CDR2 YYNGEE. CDR3 DNA sequence: TGTGCCAGCACCCGTGGGGGGGGCGGGGGGACAGAGACCCAGTACTTC. Translating it yields CASTRGGGGGTETQYF. Full variable domain (outside the CDR3, taken from reference TRBV9 and TRBJ2-5): DSGVTQTPKHLITATGQRVTLRCSPRSGDLSVYWYQQSLDQGLQFLIQYYNGEERAKGNILERFSAQQFPDLHSELNLSSLELGDSALYFCASTRGGGGGTETQYFGPGTRLLVL.

Only a few counts were recorded for this clonotype. The rearrangement uses TRBV6-2 or TRBV6-3 and TRBJ2-7, with TRBD2 matching over 8 bases. V trimming: 0 bases; J trimming: 2 bases; junction bases outside the gene matches: 3. Germline loops: CDR1 MNHEY, CDR2 SVGEGT. The CDR3 totals 15 residues. CDR3 nucleotide sequence: TGTGCCAGCAGTTACTCCGGAGCGGGGGCCTACGAGCAGTACTTC. It is translated as CASSYSGAGAYEQYF.

As for this clonotype: Given a much more abundant clone one base away, this may be a read error. The CDR3 spells CASSGTGGSQPQHF. CDR3 nucleotides: TGTGCCAGCAGCGGGACAGGGGGCAGTCAGCCCCAGCATTTT. V and J are TRBV2 and TRBJ1-5; 12 nucleotides agree with TRBD1. The V gene end was trimmed by 6 bases and the J gene end by 6 bases; junction bases not matched to a gene: 3. Germline loops: CDR1 SNHLY, CDR2 FYNNEI. This CDR3 has 14 residues.

This clonotype was seen a handful of times. V and J are TRBV5-1 and TRBJ1-6; D unclear. The CDR3 runs to 15 residues. Looked up from germline, CDR1 is SGHRS and CDR2 is YFSETQ. Trimming took off 0 bases at V and 1 base at J, with 5 bases between the two ends. CDR3: CASSLGGSYNSPLHF. CDR3 coding DNA: TGCGCCAGCAGCTTGGGAGGATCCTATAATTCACCCCTCCACTTT.

This clonotype has just a few counts. The CDR3 region has the DNA TGTGCCAGCAGCCTATCAGGGGCTACGAACACTGAAGCTTTCTTT. Its protein product is CASSLSGATNTEAFF. V and J are TRBV4-2 and TRBJ1-1; a weak D match, TRBD1 (6 bases). The length of the CDR3 is 15 residues. The V end was cut by 4 bases, the J end by 1 base, with 13 bases between. Germline-derived CDR1 and CDR2 are LGHNA and YNFKEQ.

V gene TRBV10-2 combines with J gene TRBJ1-2; 7 bases fit TRBD1. Trimming at V came to 8 bases and at J to 6 bases, leaving 12 bases not matched to a gene. CDR1 and CDR2 (germline): WSHSY, SAAADI. This CDR3 region has 14 residues. The CDR3 bases are TGCGCCAGCGGTCTAGGAGACAGGGTGGATGGCTACACCTTC. This translates into CASGLGDRVDGYTF.

DNA of the CDR3: TGCGCCAGCTCGCGCTTACAGGGATTCACAGATACGCAGTATTTT. This gives the protein CASSRLQGFTDTQYF. The V gene is TRBV4-3, the J gene TRBJ2-3; a weak D match, TRBD1 (6 bases). CDR3 length: 15 residues. Trimming shortened V by 8 bases and J by 2 bases, and 17 bases separated the two germline ends. The germline CDR1 and CDR2 sequences are LGHNA and YSLEER.

This chain connects TRBV20-1 to TRBJ2-5; no reliable D call. In germline, CDR1 is DFQATT, CDR2 SNEGSKA (reference sequence). This CDR3 contains 12 residues. Trimming left V 2 bases short and J 5 bases short, with 9 bases between. CDR3 in DNA: TGCAGTGCTAGACGGTTGGGGGAGACCCAGTACTTC. Translating gives CSARRLGETQYF.

This clonotype has just a few counts. This chain links TRBV4-2 with TRBJ2-3; TRBD1 agrees at 11 bases. The CDR3 is made up of 15 amino acids. V trimming: 8 bases; J trimming: 5 bases; junction bases outside the gene matches: 9. The germline V gene encodes CDR1 LGHNA and CDR2 YNFKEQ. In DNA form, the CDR3 reads TGTGCCAGCGGGCGGACAGGGGGCTATGTAGATACGCAGTATTTT. This sequence encodes CASGRTGGYVDTQYF.

With regard to this clonotype: This may come from a read error, since a much larger clone is one base off. The chain is built from TRBV7-3 and TRBJ1-2, with no clear D. V dropped 5 bases and J dropped 6 bases, with 16 bases sitting between them. CDR1 SGHTA and CDR2 FQGTGA come from the germline V gene. The CDR3 consists of 14 residues. The CDR3 coding sequence is TGTGCCAGCAGCCCGGCCCACATGGGCAATGGCTACACCTTC. Its protein product is CASSPAHMGNGYTF.

This clonotype was counted a few times. V gene TRBV5-6 combines with J gene TRBJ2-5; 7 bases agree with TRBD1. Germline loops: CDR1 SGHDT, CDR2 YYEEEE. The V gene end was trimmed by 0 bases and the J gene end by 2 bases; junction bases not matched to a gene: 4. The CDR3 runs 15 residues. The CDR3 region has the DNA TGTGCCAGCAGCTTGGAGGGGGCTAGACAAGAGACCCAGTACTTC. Translating gives CASSLEGARQETQYF.